A selection of T cell receptor beta chains follows, all from one sample in a study of blood T cells in healthy people across ages. TCRdb analysed the 5' RACE reads with MiXCR anew, one entry per CDR3 protein. Among around 520,000 distinct CDR3 sequences, about 29% were seen once, and the ten largest hold over 3.5%. The same sample was also used in a study of T cells of mothers and their children.

Sequenced material: blood. Every receptor here comes from a boy aged 2 to 10 in good health. The CDR3 runs from the conserved cysteine through the conserved F or W. D genes are given only for firm matches.

v_gene,len,j_gene,d_gene,CDR3aa
TRBV14,17,TRBJ2-7,TRBD1,CASSQTRGQGEAYEQYF
TRBV11-1,13,TRBJ2-1,NA,CASSLPYTREQFF
TRBV7-9,12,TRBJ2-1,NA,CASSLAGHEQFF
TRBV6-6,12,TRBJ2-7,TRBD2,CASSYGTTEQYF
TRBV7-3,17,TRBJ2-4,NA,CASSLTRQNRLKNIQYF
TRBV7-2,14,TRBJ1-5,NA,CASSQGGVRQPQHF
TRBV6-1,17,TRBJ2-7,NA,CASSLTGQGRQADEQYF
TRBV20-1,16,TRBJ1-2,TRBD1,CSARTYRDRDNYGYTF
TRBV7-6,14,TRBJ2-7,NA,CASSLEGKIYEQYF
TRBV18,15,TRBJ2-1,TRBD1,CASSPRDRVESEQFF
TRBV9,16,TRBJ2-5,NA,CASSVEGGGYQETQYF
TRBV5-5,15,TRBJ2-4,NA,CASSLRGDSGNIQYF
TRBV7-9,16,TRBJ2-2,TRBD1,CASSPRTGGGTGELFF
TRBV20-1,13,TRBJ1-3,NA,CSARTDSGNTIYF
TRBV20-1,13,TRBJ1-2,NA,CSAPPADSYGYTF
TRBV12-3/TRBV12-4,14,TRBJ1-2,TRBD1,CASSFGTGVYGYTF
TRBV24-1,18,TRBJ1-4,TRBD1,CATSPTGTVRVANEKLFF
TRBV29-1,13,TRBJ1-1,NA,CSVRHGAGTEAFF
TRBV7-9,12,TRBJ1-2,NA,CASSLEAYGYTF
TRBV24-1,16,TRBJ2-5,TRBD1,CATSGSRDRDRETQYF
TRBV11-2,15,TRBJ2-1,TRBD1,CASSLKSGGLNEQFF
TRBV20-1,14,TRBJ2-5,NA,CSGAAGASGQTQYF
TRBV20-1,13,TRBJ2-3,NA,CSARAGSTDTQYF
TRBV25-1,14,TRBJ2-6,NA,CASSETGGANVLTF
TRBV7-2,14,TRBJ1-2,NA,CASSLEGDYTGYTF
TRBV28,14,TRBJ1-5,NA,CASSPQISNQPQHF
TRBV7-2,12,TRBJ2-5,NA,CASSSGAETQYF
TRBV6-4,13,TRBJ2-1,NA,CASSDSSRAEQFF
TRBV6-2/TRBV6-3,16,TRBJ2-7,TRBD2,CASSQTRTSGPYEQYF
TRBV2,11,TRBJ2-1,NA,CASSEINEQFF
TRBV19,13,TRBJ2-3,TRBD2,CATSEGSSGGQYF
TRBV15,14,TRBJ1-4,NA,CATTQGRVNEKLFF
TRBV9,16,TRBJ2-1,TRBD1,CTSSGSGTGHYNEQFF
TRBV27,15,TRBJ2-1,NA,CASRPQGISYNEQFF
TRBV6-5,15,TRBJ1-5,NA,CASSPAAGGNQPQHF
TRBV11-2,16,TRBJ1-2,TRBD1,CASRLGRGQNSYGYTF
TRBV20-1,11,NA,NA,CSALVGETQYF
TRBV6-5,14,TRBJ1-2,TRBD1,CASSYRGQSYGYTF
TRBV10-3,14,TRBJ2-3,NA,CAIKAGASTDTQYF
TRBV5-1,15,TRBJ2-3,NA,CASSPRIPGTDTQYF
TRBV10-3,16,TRBJ2-1,TRBD1,CAISGFKDRGLVEQFF
TRBV2,13,TRBJ2-7,NA,CASSEWRSYEQYF
TRBV11-2,12,TRBJ2-4,NA,CASSPLKNIQYF
TRBV6-4,15,TRBJ2-2,NA,CASSEEAGDTGELFF
TRBV12-3/TRBV12-4,14,TRBJ1-6,NA,CASSLQGSDSPLHF
TRBV7-2,17,TRBJ2-6,TRBD2,CASSILAGASGANVLTF